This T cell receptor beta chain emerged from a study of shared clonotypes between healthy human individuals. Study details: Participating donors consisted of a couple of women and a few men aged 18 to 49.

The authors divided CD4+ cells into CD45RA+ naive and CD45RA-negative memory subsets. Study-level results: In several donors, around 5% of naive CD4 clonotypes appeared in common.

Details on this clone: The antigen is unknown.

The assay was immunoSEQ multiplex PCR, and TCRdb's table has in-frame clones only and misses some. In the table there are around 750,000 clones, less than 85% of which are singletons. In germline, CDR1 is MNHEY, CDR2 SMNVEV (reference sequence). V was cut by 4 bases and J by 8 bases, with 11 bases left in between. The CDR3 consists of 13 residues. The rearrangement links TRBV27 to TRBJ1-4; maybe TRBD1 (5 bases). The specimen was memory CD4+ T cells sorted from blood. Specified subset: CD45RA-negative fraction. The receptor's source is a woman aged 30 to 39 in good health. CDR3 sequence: CASSSRQKEKLFF. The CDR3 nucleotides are TGTGCCAGCAGTTCTCGACAGAAAGAAAAACTGTTTTTT.